Listed below are T cell receptor beta chains from one sample, sequenced in a study of blood T cells in healthy people across ages. MiXCR was run by TCRdb on the 5' RACE reads, yielding one entry per CDR3 protein. The data show 1,100,000 or so distinct CDR3 sequences, 35% to 50% seen once. Sequencing was done on a sample of blood. These receptor sequences come from a woman aged 55 to 70 in good health. CDR3s include the opening cysteine and the closing phenylalanine or tryptophan. The D gene is left open where the match is weak. The size of a clone is reported for some rows only, either as once, few or many, or as a class for expanded clones.

size | J | D | V | CDR3 | DNA
. | TRBJ2-1 | . | TRBV5-1 | CASSADGSYNEQFF | TGCGCCAGCAGCGCGGACGGGTCCTACAATGAGCAGTTCTTC
. | TRBJ1-4 | TRBD1 | TRBV20-1 | CSATTQGVAKKLFF | TGCAGTGCAACGACCCAGGGGGTGGCCAAAAAACTGTTTTTT
few | TRBJ2-1 | . | TRBV6-2/TRBV6-3 | CASSTWALTRNEQFF | TGTGCCAGCTCAACGTGGGCTCTCACCCGGAATGAGCAGTTCTTC
. | TRBJ1-2 | . | TRBV20-1 | CSASREGVVTNGYTF | TGCAGTGCCTCTAGGGAGGGGGTGGTAACGAATGGCTACACCTTC
. | TRBJ2-5 | . | TRBV7-2 | CASSATGPQETQYF | TGTGCCAGCAGCGCGACGGGACCACAAGAGACCCAGTACTTC
few | TRBJ2-5 | TRBD2 | TRBV7-8 | CASSKRLAGVKETQYF | TGTGCCAGCAGCAAAAGACTAGCGGGAGTAAAGGAGACCCAGTACTTC
. | TRBJ2-3 | . | TRBV7-8 | CASSLKRDSTDTQYF | TGTGCCAGCAGCTTAAAACGAGATAGCACAGATACGCAGTATTTT
few | TRBJ2-7 | TRBD2 | TRBV4-2 | CASSPPGLEPREQYF | TGTGCCAGCAGCCCACCGGGACTAGAGCCTAGGGAGCAGTACTTC
. | TRBJ2-7 | . | TRBV12-3/TRBV12-4 | CASTDGQTNYEQYF | TGTGCCAGCACCGACGGACAGACAAATTACGAGCAGTACTTC
. | TRBJ2-7 | . | TRBV12-3/TRBV12-4 | CASSLSIPGFYEQYF | TGTGCCAGCAGTTTAAGTATACCAGGGTTTTACGAGCAGTACTTC
. | TRBJ1-4 | . | TRBV20-1 | CSAHPKTVTNEKLFF | TGCAGTGCACACCCAAAGACCGTAACTAATGAAAAACTGTTTTTT
few | TRBJ2-3 | TRBD1 | TRBV20-1 | CSASWDRVSSTDTQYF | TGCAGTGCTAGTTGGGACAGGGTTTCTAGCACAGATACGCAGTATTTT
. | TRBJ2-6 | . | TRBV19 | CASSCEQGGSGANVLTF | TGTGCCAGTAGTTGTGAACAGGGAGGCTCTGGGGCCAACGTCCTGACTTTC
. | TRBJ2-7 | . | TRBV20-1 | CSAGLRGTYEQYF | TGCAGTGCAGGTTTGCGGGGTACCTACGAGCAGTACTTC
. | TRBJ2-7 | TRBD1 | TRBV5-5 | CASSLEGQVRLYEQYF | TGTGCCAGCAGCTTGGAGGGACAGGTGAGACTCTACGAGCAGTACTTC
few | TRBJ2-7 | TRBD2 | TRBV18 | CASSLSPGLASYEQYF | TGTGCCAGCTCTTTAAGCCCGGGACTAGCTTCCTACGAGCAGTACTTC
few | TRBJ2-7 | TRBD1 | TRBV27 | CASTSLGDSYEQYF | TGTGCCAGCACCTCCTTAGGGGACAGCTACGAGCAGTACTTC
. | TRBJ2-1 | . | TRBV7-2 | CASSLAGGTHEQFF | TGTGCCAGCAGCTTAGCGGGAGGGACACATGAGCAGTTCTTC
many | TRBJ2-1 | . | TRBV7-9 | CASSEFSINEQFF | TGTGCCAGCAGCGAATTCTCAATCAATGAGCAGTTCTTC
few | TRBJ2-1 | . | TRBV10-3 | CAISSSGLAGYNEQFF | .
. | TRBJ1-5 | . | TRBV7-9 | CASSAQPLDVWDNQPQHF | TGTGCCAGCAGCGCCCAACCCCTAGACGTCTGGGACAATCAGCCCCAGCATTTT
. | TRBJ1-1 | TRBD1 | TRBV4-1 | CASSRQQQGRTEAFF | TGCGCCAGCAGCCGCCAACAACAGGGGCGCACTGAAGCTTTCTTT